The rows below give T cell receptor beta chains drawn from one sample of a study of CD8 T cells in Susac syndrome. TCRdb called the immunoSEQ multiplex PCR reads again in MiXCR, with one record for every CDR3 protein. The data contain approximately 150,000 distinct CDR3 sequences, around 95% of them singletons. The sequenced material came from CD4+ T cells from PBMCs. All receptors come from a human donor in good health. The CDR3 runs from the conserved cysteine through the conserved F or W. D genes are given only for firm matches. Clone size, where shown, is once, few, many, or a class for clones that have expanded.

J: TRBJ2-2
D: TRBD1
V: TRBV9
size: NA
length: 14
DNA: TGTGCCAGCAGCGCCAGGGGGCGGACCGGGGAGCTGTTTTTT
CDR3: CASSARGRTGELFF

J: TRBJ1-1
D: NA
V: TRBV2
size: NA
length: 12
DNA: TGTGCCAGCAGTGGCGGGGACACTGAAGCTTTCTTT
CDR3: CASSGGDTEAFF

J: TRBJ1-1
D: NA
V: TRBV5-1
size: NA
length: 13
DNA: TGCGCCAGCAGCTTGGCCGGGGAGCTTGAAGCTTTCTTT
CDR3: CASSLAGELEAFF

J: TRBJ1-5
D: TRBD1
V: TRBV23-1
size: NA
length: 12
DNA: TGCGCCAGCGCGACAGGGTCGGAGCCCCAGCATTTT
CDR3: CASATGSEPQHF

J: TRBJ1-5
D: NA
V: TRBV18
size: NA
length: 16
DNA: TGTGCCAGCTCACTAAATCCGGGACAATTCAATCAGCCCCAGCATTTT
CDR3: CASSLNPGQFNQPQHF

J: TRBJ1-2
D: NA
V: TRBV27
size: NA
length: 15
DNA: TGTGCCAGCAGTTTAAAGGTTGGGGTTTACTATGGCTACACCTTC
CDR3: CASSLKVGVYYGYTF

J: TRBJ2-3
D: TRBD2
V: TRBV3-1
size: NA
length: 16
DNA: TGTGCCAGCAGCCAAGATATGCGGGGGGGCGTAGATACGCAGTATTTT
CDR3: CASSQDMRGGVDTQYF

J: TRBJ1-1
D: TRBD1
V: TRBV6-2/TRBV6-3
size: NA
length: 17
DNA: TGTGCCAGCAGTTACTTTGTGGCAGGGGGAATGAACACTGAAGCTTTCTTT
CDR3: CASSYFVAGGMNTEAFF

J: TRBJ1-1
D: NA
V: TRBV20-1
size: NA
length: 11
DNA: TGCAGAACACTCAGAGGCACTGAAGCTTTCTTT
CDR3: CRTLRGTEAFF

J: TRBJ2-2
D: NA
V: TRBV7-3
size: NA
length: 15
DNA: TGTGCCAGCAGCTTAGGTATTAGCCCGACCGGGGAGCTGTTTTTT
CDR3: CASSLGISPTGELFF

J: TRBJ2-2
D: NA
V: TRBV3-1
size: NA
length: 13
DNA: TGTGCCAGCAGCCCAACGAACACCGGGGAGCTGTTTTTT
CDR3: CASSPTNTGELFF

J: TRBJ2-1
D: TRBD2
V: TRBV29-1
size: NA
length: 13
DNA: TGCAGCGTTGGGCGGGGGGCGTACAATGAGCAGTTCTTC
CDR3: CSVGRGAYNEQFF

J: TRBJ1-2
D: NA
V: TRBV12-3/TRBV12-4
size: NA
length: 11
DNA: TGTGCCAGCAGTCTCTGGAGCGGCTACACCTTC
CDR3: CASSLWSGYTF

J: TRBJ2-2
D: NA
V: TRBV5-1
size: NA
length: 17
DNA: TGCGCCAGCAGCTTGTTTTCGAGGGGTGCGGACACCGGGGAGCTGTTTTTT
CDR3: CASSLFSRGADTGELFF

J: TRBJ1-5
D: TRBD1
V: TRBV24-1
size: NA
length: 17
DNA: TGTGCCACCAGTGGGGACAGTGGACAGGGCGTTCATCAGCCCCAGCATTTT
CDR3: CATSGDSGQGVHQPQHF

J: TRBJ1-5
D: NA
V: TRBV19
size: NA
length: 17
DNA: TGTGCCAGTAGTATAGGGTCAGCAGGGAATAGCAATCAGCCCCAGCATTTT
CDR3: CASSIGSAGNSNQPQHF

J: TRBJ2-1
D: NA
V: TRBV28
size: NA
length: 11
DNA: TGTGCCAGCAGCCCAGACAATGAGCAGTTCTTC
CDR3: CASSPDNEQFF

J: TRBJ1-6
D: NA
V: TRBV7-2
size: NA
length: 15
DNA: TGTGCCAGCAGCTTTCAGGGCCAGATTAATTCACCCCTCCACTTT
CDR3: CASSFQGQINSPLHF

J: TRBJ2-7
D: NA
V: TRBV27
size: once
length: 14
DNA: TGTGCCAGCAGTTTACTCGAGGGCGCGGGCGAGCAGTACTTC
CDR3: CASSLLEGAGEQYF

J: TRBJ2-7
D: TRBD2
V: TRBV12-3/TRBV12-4
size: NA
length: 13
DNA: TGTGCCAGCAGAAAGCGGGGTGTCCTCGAGCAGTACTTC
CDR3: CASRKRGVLEQYF

J: TRBJ1-1
D: NA
V: TRBV5-1
size: NA
length: 13
DNA: TGCGCCAGCAGCTTGAGCCCAGGGTCTGAAGCTTTCTTT
CDR3: CASSLSPGSEAFF

J: TRBJ2-7
D: TRBD1
V: TRBV4-2
size: NA
length: 13
DNA: TGTGCCAGCACCGGACAGGGGGCGAGAGAGCAGTACTTC
CDR3: CASTGQGAREQYF

J: TRBJ1-2
D: TRBD1
V: TRBV29-1
size: NA
length: 14
DNA: TGCAGCGTGCATCCTGGGACAGTTAACTATGGCTACACCTTC
CDR3: CSVHPGTVNYGYTF

J: TRBJ1-5
D: NA
V: TRBV14
size: NA
length: 14
DNA: TGTGCCAGCAGCCATGGGGCAGGCAATCAGCCCCAGCATTTT
CDR3: CASSHGAGNQPQHF

J: TRBJ1-6
D: TRBD1
V: TRBV25-1
size: NA
length: 16
DNA: TGTGCCAGCAGTGATTGGGGGACAGGGTATAATTCACCCCTCCACTTT
CDR3: CASSDWGTGYNSPLHF

J: TRBJ2-6
D: NA
V: TRBV7-8
size: NA
length: 17
DNA: TGTGCCAGCAGCTTAGATTGGGCTTCCTCTGGGGCCAACGTCCTGACTTTC
CDR3: CASSLDWASSGANVLTF

J: TRBJ1-1
D: TRBD1
V: TRBV29-1
size: NA
length: 15
DNA: TGCAGCGCAGCCCGGGACAGGGTACGGGACACTGAAGCTTTCTTT
CDR3: CSAARDRVRDTEAFF

J: TRBJ2-1
D: NA
V: TRBV11-2
size: NA
length: 13
DNA: TGTGCCAGCAGCCTGGACCGCCTCGGGGAGCAGTTCTTC
CDR3: CASSLDRLGEQFF

J: TRBJ2-2
D: TRBD1
V: TRBV27
size: NA
length: 15
DNA: TGTGCCAGCAGTTCTCGACAGGGCTGGAGCGGGGAGCTGTTTTTT
CDR3: CASSSRQGWSGELFF

J: TRBJ1-2
D: TRBD1
V: TRBV6-2/TRBV6-3
size: once
length: 15
DNA: TGTGCCAGCTCCCAGGCGTGGGACAGGGGATATGGCTACACCTTC
CDR3: CASSQAWDRGYGYTF

J: TRBJ2-2
D: TRBD2
V: TRBV5-1
size: NA
length: 15
DNA: TGCGCCAGCAGCTTCGGACTAGCGGGGGACGGGGAGCTGTTTTTT
CDR3: CASSFGLAGDGELFF

J: TRBJ2-7
D: NA
V: TRBV11-2
size: NA
length: 14
DNA: TGTGCCAGCAGCTTAGACAGGCACTCCTACGAGCAGTACTTC
CDR3: CASSLDRHSYEQYF

J: TRBJ1-2
D: TRBD1
V: TRBV7-2
size: NA
length: 14
DNA: TGTGCCAGCATCAGGGGACAGGGCCACTATGGCTACACCTTC
CDR3: CASIRGQGHYGYTF

J: TRBJ2-7
D: TRBD1
V: TRBV5-6
size: few
length: 15
DNA: TGTGCCAGCAGCTTGGGAGGACAGGGGGCCAGCGAGCAGTACTTC
CDR3: CASSLGGQGASEQYF

J: TRBJ1-5
D: NA
V: TRBV7-2
size: NA
length: 16
DNA: TGTGCCAGCAGCTTAGTATCGGGGCAGAGCAATCAGCCCCAGCATTTT
CDR3: CASSLVSGQSNQPQHF

J: TRBJ2-3
D: TRBD2
V: TRBV11-1
size: NA
length: 16
DNA: TGTGCCAGCAGCCGGCGACTAGCGGGTGGCACAGATACGCAGTATTTT
CDR3: CASSRRLAGGTDTQYF

J: TRBJ2-1
D: NA
V: TRBV20-1
size: NA
length: 16
DNA: TGCAGTGCTAGGGTAGGTGGCGGGGGCACCTACAATGAGCAGTTCTTC
CDR3: CSARVGGGGTYNEQFF

J: TRBJ1-5
D: NA
V: TRBV29-1
size: NA
length: 12
DNA: TGCAGCGTCGGGGCCGCGGGTCAGCCCCAGCATTTT
CDR3: CSVGAAGQPQHF

J: TRBJ2-5
D: TRBD2
V: TRBV10-3
size: NA
length: 17
DNA: TGTGCCATCAGTGAGTCGAGATTAGCGGGGGTCCAAGAGACCCAGTACTTC
CDR3: CAISESRLAGVQETQYF

J: TRBJ2-3
D: NA
V: TRBV5-6
size: NA
length: 13
DNA: TGTGCCAGCAGTTTGGGCCCCACAGATACGCAGTATTTT
CDR3: CASSLGPTDTQYF

J: TRBJ1-3
D: TRBD1
V: TRBV15
size: once
length: 15
DNA: TGTGCCACCAGCGCCCGGACAGGCTCTGGAAACACCATATATTTT
CDR3: CATSARTGSGNTIYF

J: TRBJ2-1
D: TRBD2
V: TRBV27
size: once
length: 15
DNA: TGTGCCAGCACAGCGGGAACCAGCTCCTACAATGAGCAGTTCTTC
CDR3: CASTAGTSSYNEQFF

J: TRBJ1-2
D: NA
V: TRBV3-1
size: NA
length: 13
DNA: TGTGCCAGCAGCCAAGATTGGGCCTATGGCTACACCTTC
CDR3: CASSQDWAYGYTF

J: TRBJ2-5
D: NA
V: TRBV28
size: NA
length: 12
DNA: TGTGCCAGCAGTGTAGGAGTAGAGACCCAGTACTTC
CDR3: CASSVGVETQYF

J: TRBJ1-2
D: TRBD1
V: TRBV7-2
size: NA
length: 13
DNA: TGTGCCAGCAGCCCACAGGGGGCATACGGCTACACCTTC
CDR3: CASSPQGAYGYTF

J: TRBJ2-5
D: TRBD2
V: TRBV20-1
size: NA
length: 14
DNA: TGCAGTGCAACCGGGACTAGCGGGGCAGAGACCCAGTACTTC
CDR3: CSATGTSGAETQYF

J: TRBJ2-6
D: NA
V: TRBV15
size: NA
length: 15
DNA: TGTGCCACCAGCACCCGGGGATCTGGGGCCAACGTCCTGACTTTC
CDR3: CATSTRGSGANVLTF

J: TRBJ2-3
D: TRBD2
V: TRBV24-1
size: NA
length: 17
DNA: TGTGCCACCAGTGATTTGCGGGTGACTAGCACCACAGATACGCAGTATTTT
CDR3: CATSDLRVTSTTDTQYF

J: TRBJ1-5
D: NA
V: TRBV7-2
size: NA
length: 13
DNA: TGTGCCAGCAGCTTTTTCCGCAATCAGCCCCAGCATTTT
CDR3: CASSFFRNQPQHF

J: TRBJ2-2
D: NA
V: TRBV7-2
size: NA
length: 14
DNA: TGTGCCAGCAGCTTTCCCCCCCCCGCCGGGGAGCTGTTTTTT
CDR3: CASSFPPPAGELFF

J: TRBJ2-5
D: NA
V: TRBV5-1
size: NA
length: 15
DNA: TGCGCCAGCAGCGCAACCGGGACGTTGCAAGAGACCCAGTACTTC
CDR3: CASSATGTLQETQYF

J: TRBJ1-6
D: TRBD1
V: TRBV5-4
size: NA
length: 18
DNA: TGTGCCAGCAGCTTTGGGACAGCGCTGAGCTCCTATAATTCACCCCTCCACTTT
CDR3: CASSFGTALSSYNSPLHF

J: TRBJ1-1
D: NA
V: TRBV7-9
size: NA
length: 14
DNA: TGTGCCAGCAGCTTAGTTCCAAGGTTTAGTGAAGCTTTCTTT
CDR3: CASSLVPRFSEAFF

J: TRBJ1-5
D: NA
V: TRBV12-3/TRBV12-4
size: NA
length: 12
DNA: TGTGCCAGCAGTCCGGTCGTTTGGCCCCAGCATTTT
CDR3: CASSPVVWPQHF